This record looks at one T cell receptor (beta chain) sequence and its context. The data belong to a study of T cell changes during pregnancy in multiple sclerosis. Unmatched junction bases numbered 9, after V lost 0 bases and J lost 4 bases. The CDR3 has 16 amino acids. Germline V gene data show CDR1 as SGHRS and CDR2 as YFSETQ. The table came from immunoSEQ multiplex PCR; TCRdb's copy has only in-frame clones and leaves some out. The data show 40,000 to 65,000 clones, with over 80% seen just once and roughly 0.23% held by the top ten. This specimen consisted of CD4+ T cells from peripheral blood mononuclear cells, obtained in the third trimester of pregnancy. The clonotype comes from a female donor with multiple sclerosis, enrolled in a pregnancy study. The V call is TRBV5-1, the J call TRBJ2-5; TRBD1 agrees at 7 bases. DNA for the CDR3: TGCGCCAGCAGCTTGGGGCTGACCCCAGGGGGAGAGACCCAGTACTTC. As protein: CASSLGLTPGGETQYF. The full variable domain, rest sourced from reference TRBV5-1 and TRBJ2-5, is KAGVTQTPRYLIKTRGQQVTLSCSPISGHRSVSWYQQTPGQGLQFLFEYFSETQRNKGNFPGRFSGRQFSNSRSEMNVSTLELGDSALYLCASSLGLTPGGETQYFGPGTRLLVL.